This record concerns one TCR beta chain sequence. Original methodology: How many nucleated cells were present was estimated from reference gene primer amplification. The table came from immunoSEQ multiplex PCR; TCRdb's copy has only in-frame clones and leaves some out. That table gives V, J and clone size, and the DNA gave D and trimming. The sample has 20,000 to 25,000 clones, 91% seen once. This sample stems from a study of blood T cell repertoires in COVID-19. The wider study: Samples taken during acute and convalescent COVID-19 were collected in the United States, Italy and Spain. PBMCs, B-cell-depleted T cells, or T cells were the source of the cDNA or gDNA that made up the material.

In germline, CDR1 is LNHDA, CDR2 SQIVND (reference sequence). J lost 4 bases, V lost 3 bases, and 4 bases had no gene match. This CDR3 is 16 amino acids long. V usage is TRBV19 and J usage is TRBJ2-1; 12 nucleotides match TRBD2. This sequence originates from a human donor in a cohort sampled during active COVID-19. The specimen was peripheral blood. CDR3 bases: TGTGCCAGTAGTATTTGGCTAGCGGGGGGGTACAATGAGCAGTTCTTC. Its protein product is CASSIWLAGGYNEQFF.